This passage covers 2 T cell receptor beta chains from one sample sequenced in a study of blood T cell repertoires in COVID-19. The method was immunoSEQ multiplex PCR; TCRdb's version includes in-frame clones alone and lacks a portion of them. Of roughly 200,000 clones in the sample, 80% to 90% were seen once. Sequencing was carried out using PBMCs or T cells enriched from blood (not recorded which). These receptor sequences come from a young man who had recovered from COVID-19.

The rearrangement uses TRBV19 and TRBJ2-7, with 7 bases that match TRBD2. CDR1 is LNHDA and CDR2 is SQIVND in the germline V gene (reference sequence). CDR3 size: 11 residues. V lost 10 bases to trimming and J lost 5 bases; unmatched junction nucleotides: 5. Written as DNA, the CDR3 is TGTGCCACCGGGAGGATCCACGAGCAGTACTTC. This sequence encodes CATGRIHEQYF.

This clone was seen a handful of times. This chain connects TRBV7-6 to TRBJ2-4; D possibly corresponds to TRBD2 (5 bases). Germline-derived CDR1 and CDR2 are SGHVS and FNYEAQ. The CDR3 runs 14 residues. Trimming took 4 bases from V and 8 from J, leaving 15 bases between them. CDR3 coding DNA: TGTGCCAGCAGCTCTAGGGTGGGGAGCGACATTCAGTACTTC. It specifies CASSSRVGSDIQYF.